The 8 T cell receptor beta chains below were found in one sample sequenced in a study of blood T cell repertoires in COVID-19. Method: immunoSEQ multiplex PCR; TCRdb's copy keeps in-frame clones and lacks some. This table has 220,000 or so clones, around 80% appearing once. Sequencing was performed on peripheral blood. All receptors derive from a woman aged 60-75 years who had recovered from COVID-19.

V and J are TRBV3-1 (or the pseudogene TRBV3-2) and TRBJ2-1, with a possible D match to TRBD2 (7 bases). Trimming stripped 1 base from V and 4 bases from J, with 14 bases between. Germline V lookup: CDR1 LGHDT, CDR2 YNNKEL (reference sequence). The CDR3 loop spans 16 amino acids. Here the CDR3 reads CASSQGHGGRYNEQFF. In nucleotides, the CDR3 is TGTGCCAGCAGCCAAGGTCACGGGGGGCGGTACAATGAGCAGTTCTTC.

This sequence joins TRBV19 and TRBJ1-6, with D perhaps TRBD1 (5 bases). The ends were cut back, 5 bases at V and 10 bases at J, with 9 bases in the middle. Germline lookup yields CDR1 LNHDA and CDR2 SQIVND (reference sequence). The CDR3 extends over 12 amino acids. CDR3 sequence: CASSSGISPLHF. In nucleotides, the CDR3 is TGTGCCAGTAGTTCAGGGATCTCACCCCTCCACTTT.

DNA for the CDR3: TGTGCCAGCAGCTCTTCTGGGGCTATTCAGCCCCAGCATTTT. Protein product: CASSSSGAIQPQHF. The J gene is TRBJ1-5, the V gene TRBV5-6, with D tentatively TRBD1 (5 bases). CDR1 and CDR2 (germline): SGHDT, YYEEEE. The CDR3 sequence is 14 residues long. V lost 3 bases, J lost 6 bases, and 13 bases lay in between. The full variable domain, with the rest looked up from reference TRBV5-6 and TRBJ1-5, is DAGVTQSPTHLIKTRGQQVTLRCSPKSGHDTVSWYQQALGQGPQFIFQYYEEEERQRGNFPDRFSGHQFPNYSSELNVNALLLGDSALYLCASSSSGAIQPQHFGDGTRLSIL.

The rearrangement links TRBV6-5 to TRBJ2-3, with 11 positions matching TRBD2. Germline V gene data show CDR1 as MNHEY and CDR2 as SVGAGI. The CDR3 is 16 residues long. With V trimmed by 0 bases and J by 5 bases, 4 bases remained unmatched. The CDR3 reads CASSYSLLAGGDTQYF. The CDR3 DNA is TGTGCCAGCAGTTACTCTCTCCTAGCGGGGGGAGATACGCAGTATTTT.

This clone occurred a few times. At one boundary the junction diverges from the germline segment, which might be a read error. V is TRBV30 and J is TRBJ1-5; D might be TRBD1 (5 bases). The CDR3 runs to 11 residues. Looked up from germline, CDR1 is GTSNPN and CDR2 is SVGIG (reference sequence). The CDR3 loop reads CAWSVGGKWNF. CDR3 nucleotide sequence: TGTGCCTGGAGTGTGGGGGGGAAGTGGAATTTT. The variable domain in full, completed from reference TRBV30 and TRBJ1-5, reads SQTIHQWPATLVQPVGSPLSLECTVEGTSNPNLYWYRQAAGRGLQLLFYSVGIGQISSEVPQNLSASRPQDRQFILSSKKLLLSDSGFYLCAWSVGGKWNFGDGTRLSIL.

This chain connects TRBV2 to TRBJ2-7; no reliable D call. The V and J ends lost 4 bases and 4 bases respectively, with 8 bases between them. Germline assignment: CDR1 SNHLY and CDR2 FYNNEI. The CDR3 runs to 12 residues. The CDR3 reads CASSVLPYEQYF. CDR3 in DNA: TGTGCCAGCAGTGTACTGCCTTACGAGCAGTACTTC.

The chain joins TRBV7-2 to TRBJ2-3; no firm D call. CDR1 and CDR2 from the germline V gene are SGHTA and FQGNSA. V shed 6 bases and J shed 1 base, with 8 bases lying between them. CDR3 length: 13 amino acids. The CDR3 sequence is CASSRVGTDTQYF. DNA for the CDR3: TGTGCCAGCAGTCGAGTGGGCACAGATACGCAGTATTTT.

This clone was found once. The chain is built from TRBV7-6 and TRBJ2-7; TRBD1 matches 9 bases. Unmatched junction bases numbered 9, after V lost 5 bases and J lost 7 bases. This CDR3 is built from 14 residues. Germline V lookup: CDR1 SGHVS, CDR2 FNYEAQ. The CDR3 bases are TGTGCCAGCAGCCTGGGACAGGGTTTCAGGGAGCAGTACTTC. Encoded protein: CASSLGQGFREQYF.